This passage covers 27 T cell receptor beta chains from one sample sequenced in a study of blood T cell repertoires in COVID-19. Profiled with immunoSEQ multiplex PCR; TCRdb holds only in-frame clones, not every one. The table shows 170,000 or so clones, with around nine tenths occurring only once. The sequenced material came from peripheral blood. The receptor set was obtained from a man in his forties with active or convalescent COVID-19.

The J gene is TRBJ1-5, the V gene TRBV7-9; 11 nucleotides match TRBD1. Germline CDR1 reads SEHNR; CDR2 reads FQNEAQ (reference sequence). This CDR3 is 15 amino acids long. V trimming: 5 bases; J trimming: 4 bases; junction bases outside the gene matches: 4. Written as DNA, the CDR3 is TGTGCCAGCAGCCTGGGGACAGGGGGTAATCAGCCCCAGCATTTT. Protein sequence: CASSLGTGGNQPQHF.

CDR3 amino acids: CASSPWGQANTGELFF. Written as DNA, the CDR3 is TGCGCCAGCAGTCCCTGGGGACAGGCTAACACCGGGGAGCTGTTTTTT. This chain connects TRBV5-1 to TRBJ2-2, with 8 nucleotides matching TRBD1. Germline CDR1 and CDR2: SGHRS and YFSETQ. After removal of 5 bases from V and 2 bases from J, the junction contained 8 bases not matched to a gene. This CDR3 has 16 residues.

This sequence joins TRBV28 and TRBJ1-5; D unresolved. Deletions cut 6 bases from V and 0 bases from J, with 18 bases between. The CDR3 sequence is 17 residues long. The germline CDR1 and CDR2 sequences are MDHEN and SYDVKM. The CDR3 DNA sequence: TGTGCCAGCAGCGCCCGCGGCGGGTTTTCTAGCAATCAGCCCCAGCATTTT. Amino acids: CASSARGGFSSNQPQHF.

This clone has just a few counts. The CDR3 here is CASSLQSSLSNQPQHF. The CDR3, as DNA: TGTGCCAGCAGTTTACAGAGCTCCTTAAGCAATCAGCCCCAGCATTTT. The V gene is TRBV6-2 or TRBV6-3, the J gene TRBJ1-5, with D hard to call. The ends were cut back, 4 bases at V and 1 base at J, with 14 bases in the middle. Germline V gives CDR1 MNHEY, CDR2 SVGEGT. CDR3 length: 16 residues.

This rearrangement joins TRBV15 to TRBJ2-2; 12 bases align to TRBD2. Germline V gives CDR1 LNHNV, CDR2 YYDKDF (reference sequence). The CDR3 consists of 17 residues. With 5 bases clipped from V and 3 bases from J, the junction kept 7 bases outside the gene matches. CDR3 region: CATSARTSGDYTGELFF. CDR3 sequence (DNA): TGTGCCACCAGCGCCCGGACTAGCGGGGACTACACCGGGGAGCTGTTTTTT.

V and J are TRBV5-4 and TRBJ2-2, with D possibly being TRBD2 (6 bases). Per germline, CDR1 SGHNT and CDR2 YYREEE (reference sequence). CDR3 size: 16 residues. V was shortened by 4 bases and J by 3 bases, with 16 bases between the two germline ends. The CDR3 protein is CASSPFSGLYTGELFF. The CDR3 region has the DNA TGTGCCAGCAGCCCATTTAGCGGACTATACACCGGGGAGCTGTTTTTT.

This clone was counted once. This chain uses TRBV28 with TRBJ2-7; 12 bases fit TRBD1. CDR1 MDHEN and CDR2 SYDVKM come from the germline V gene. V dropped 6 bases and J dropped 0; count of bases not matched to a gene: 12. The CDR3 is 18 residues long. The CDR3 DNA reads as TGTGCCAGCAGCCCACCGGGACAGGGGGCGTTGACCTCCTACGAGCAGTACTTC. Translation gives CASSPPGQGALTSYEQYF.

The table lists this clone with a count of one. This chain uses TRBV12-5 with TRBJ1-1; 10 bases map to TRBD1. Trimming took 6 bases from V and 3 from J; bases not matched to a gene: 10. The CDR3 has 16 amino acids. CDR1 and CDR2 (germline): LGHNT, FRNRAP. DNA for the CDR3: TGTGCTAGTGGAGCCAAGACAGGGGGCTTCGACACTGAAGCTTTCTTT. This codes for CASGAKTGGFDTEAFF.

The V and J genes are TRBV29-1 and TRBJ2-3; 8 bases fit TRBD1. V was clipped by 3 bases and J by 1 base; unmatched bases: 0. CDR1 and CDR2 from the germline V gene are SQVTM and ANQGSEA. The CDR3 extends over 13 amino acids. CDR3 DNA sequence: TGCAGCGTTGAGGACAGGGGCACAGATACGCAGTATTTT. This sequence encodes CSVEDRGTDTQYF.

The rearrangement links TRBV11-2 to TRBJ2-5; 13 bases fit TRBD2. Unmatched junction bases numbered 0, after V lost 2 bases and J lost 3 bases. Germline-derived CDR1 and CDR2 are SGHAT and FQNNGV. This CDR3 is built from 15 residues. The CDR3 nucleotides read TGTGCCAGCAGCTTAACTAGCGGGGGGGAAGAGACCCAGTACTTC. Its translation: CASSLTSGGEETQYF.

This clone was detected only once. The chain uses TRBV5-1 and TRBJ2-7, with TRBD1 identical over 9 bases. CDR1 is SGHRS, CDR2 YFSETQ, per germline. There are 15 residues in the CDR3. The ends lost 0 bases at V and 3 bases at J; junction bases unmatched: 4. The CDR3 region has the DNA TGCGCCAGCAGCTTGGAGGGACAGGGTGTCTACGAGCAGTACTTC. Encoded protein: CASSLEGQGVYEQYF. Filled out from reference TRBV5-1 and TRBJ2-7, the complete variable domain reads KAGVTQTPRYLIKTRGQQVTLSCSPISGHRSVSWYQQTPGQGLQFLFEYFSETQRNKGNFPGRFSGRQFSNSRSEMNVSTLELGDSALYLCASSLEGQGVYEQYFGPGTRLTVT.

V and J are TRBV27 and TRBJ1-6, with D tentatively TRBD1 (6 bases). Germline lookup yields CDR1 MNHEY and CDR2 SMNVEV (reference sequence). The CDR3 sequence is 15 residues long. Deletions cut 2 bases from V and 8 bases from J, with 13 bases between. The DNA of the CDR3 is TGTGCCAGCAGTTTAAACCCCGGGACATATTCACCCCTCCACTTT. The encoded protein is CASSLNPGTYSPLHF.

This clone is a singleton in its sample. J is TRBJ2-7 and V is TRBV7-2; possible D gene TRBD1, 5 bases. The CDR3 contains 13 residues. Trimming left V 6 bases short and J 3 bases short, with 12 bases between. Germline assignment: CDR1 SGHTA and CDR2 FQGNSA. This chain's CDR3 is CASREGVDYEQYF. The CDR3 region has the DNA TGTGCCAGCAGGGAAGGGGTCGACTACGAGCAGTACTTC.

The chain recombines TRBV2 with TRBJ1-2, with 7 nucleotides matching TRBD1. Germline V gene lookup returns CDR1 SNHLY and CDR2 FYNNEI. The CDR3 is 13 residues long. V was pared by 6 bases and J by 4 bases, with 5 bases of the junction left unmatched. In nucleotides, the CDR3 is TGTGCCAGCAGCGCGACAGGGACCTATGGCTACACCTTC. It codes for CASSATGTYGYTF.

J is TRBJ1-1 and V is TRBV5-4, with unresolved D. This CDR3 contains 13 residues. Germline lookup yields CDR1 SGHNT and CDR2 YYREEE (reference sequence). Trimming cost V 0 bases and J 0 bases, with 3 bases left between them. The CDR3 protein is CASSLGVNTEAFF. The DNA of the CDR3 is TGTGCCAGCAGCTTGGGAGTGAACACTGAAGCTTTCTTT.

The chain joins TRBV7-9 to TRBJ2-1, with TRBD1 as a possible D gene (5 bases). This CDR3 region has 13 residues. V gave up 3 bases and J gave up 7 bases, with 10 bases separating them. Germline V gene data show CDR1 as SEHNR and CDR2 as FQNEAQ (reference sequence). CDR3 nucleotides: TGTGCCAGCAGCTTGGTTGGACAAAATGAGCAGTTCTTC. Residues: CASSLVGQNEQFF.

In the case of this clone: Mismatch with germline at one junction end may stem from a read error. The genes are TRBV7-7 and TRBJ2-1, with 13 positions matching TRBD2. The CDR3 sequence is 14 residues long. Germline V CDR1 and CDR2: SSHAT, FNYEAQ (reference sequence). The CDR3 loop reads CASSSTSGGARQFF. The CDR3 bases are TGTGCTAGCAGCTCCACTAGCGGGGGGGCGCGTCAGTTCTTC.

This chain joins TRBV15 and TRBJ1-5; TRBD1 matches at 10 bases. Germline CDR1 and CDR2: LNHNV and YYDKDF (reference sequence). The CDR3 length is 15 residues. V lost 4 bases, J lost 6 bases, and 6 bases stayed unmatched. As DNA, the CDR3 is TGTGCCACCAGCACAGACAGGGGGCGAGGTCAGCCCCAGCATTTT. Translating it yields CATSTDRGRGQPQHF.

The chain links TRBV28 to TRBJ1-1, with TRBD1 matching over 7 bases. Germline assignment: CDR1 MDHEN and CDR2 SYDVKM. The CDR3 runs to 14 residues. V shed 2 bases, J shed 8 bases, and the junction held 8 bases outside the gene matches. CDR3 sequence: CASSLGTAVGEAFF. The DNA of the CDR3 is TGTGCCAGCAGTTTAGGGACAGCGGTAGGGGAAGCTTTCTTT. Together with reference TRBV28 and TRBJ1-1, the CDR3 gives the full variable domain: DVKVTQSSRYLVKRTGEKVFLECVQDMDHENMFWYRQDPGLGLRLIYFSYDVKMKEKGDIPEGYSVSREKKERFSLILESASTNQTSMYLCASSLGTAVGEAFFGQGTRLTVV.

This chain connects TRBV6-2 or TRBV6-3 to TRBJ1-1; no firm D call. From germline, CDR1 is MNHEY and CDR2 SVGEGT. Trimming stripped 0 bases from V and 6 bases from J, with 8 bases between. The CDR3 has 13 residues. CDR3 in amino acids: CASSYSITPEAFF. The CDR3 region has the DNA TGTGCCAGCAGTTACTCGATAACACCTGAAGCTTTCTTT.

This sequence joins TRBV5-8 and TRBJ2-3; 7 bases match TRBD1. Losses at the gene ends were 10 bases for V and 4 bases for J; bases not matched to a gene: 9. CDR3 size: 13 residues. CDR1 is SGHTS and CDR2 is YDEGEE in the germline V gene. The CDR3 bases are TGTGCCGGTAACAGGGGTCGGGCAGATACGCAGTATTTT. This translates into CAGNRGRADTQYF.

The CDR3 coding sequence is TGTGCCAGCGGGGTACAGGGTGAGCAGTATTTT. Translation: CASGVQGEQYF. The chain employs TRBV7-9 and TRBJ2-3; possible D gene TRBD1, 6 bases. The CDR3 consists of 11 residues. Per the germline V gene, CDR1 is SEHNR and CDR2 is FQNEAQ (reference sequence). Trimming removed 8 bases at V and 11 bases at J, with 14 bases between.

The rearrangement links TRBV10-3 to TRBJ2-3; 8 positions agree with TRBD2. Germline CDR1 is ENHRY and CDR2 is SYGVKD. The ends lost 3 bases at V and 2 bases at J; junction bases unmatched: 10. The CDR3 loop spans 17 amino acids. The CDR3 nucleotides read TGTGCCATCAGTGATAGTTTTGGCGGGGGGCTCACAGATACGCAGTATTTT. Translation gives CAISDSFGGGLTDTQYF.

This chain links TRBV28 with TRBJ2-3, with 8 bases fitting TRBD2. CDR1 and CDR2 from the germline V gene are MDHEN and SYDVKM. The CDR3 extends over 14 amino acids. V gave up 7 bases and J gave up 2 bases; unmatched junction bases: 5. The CDR3 reads CASKLAGTTDTQYF. The CDR3 DNA sequence: TGTGCCAGCAAATTAGCGGGGACCACAGATACGCAGTATTTT.

This clone showed up just once. V and J are TRBV7-3 and TRBJ2-7, with 10 nucleotides matching TRBD2. Germline V gives CDR1 SGHTA, CDR2 FQGTGA. Unmatched junction bases numbered 10, after V lost 3 bases and J lost 5 bases. The CDR3 loop spans 16 amino acids. The CDR3 DNA is TGTGCCAGCAGCTTGAAGCGGGGGGGCCTGTGGGACGAGCAGTACTTC. This encodes CASSLKRGGLWDEQYF.

The chain couples TRBV4-1 to TRBJ1-2; 7 bases are a match to TRBD1. Germline CDR1 reads MGHRA; CDR2 reads YSYEKL. The CDR3 is 16 amino acids. The junction had 8 bases not matched to a gene; V was cut back by 0 bases and J by 4 bases. DNA of the CDR3: TGCGCCAGCAGCCAAGATCCCACAGGGGCGTCCTATGGCTACACCTTC. Translated, it gives CASSQDPTGASYGYTF.

This clone was picked up a small number of times. This sequence joins TRBV30 and TRBJ1-3, with D possibly matching TRBD1 (5 bases). The CDR3 runs to 16 residues. CDR1 is GTSNPN, CDR2 SVGIG, per germline (reference sequence). V was shortened by 3 bases and J by 6 bases, with 21 bases between the two germline ends. CDR3 region: CAWREQAAGLINTIYF. For the CDR3, the DNA is TGTGCCTGGAGAGAACAGGCCGCGGGACTCATAAACACCATATATTTT.